This TCR beta chain was obtained from a study of graft-versus-host responses after intestinal transplantation. Some clones are missing from TCRdb's copy, which holds only in-frame ones; the method was immunoSEQ multiplex PCR. The sample yields 100,000 to 140,000 clones, 87% seen once. Germline CDR1 reads WNHNN; CDR2 reads SYGVQD (reference sequence). The CDR3 sequence is 12 residues long. V gave up 6 bases and J gave up 1 base, with 5 bases separating them. Concerning this clone: Its antigen is unidentified.

The receptor's source is a human donor who was the organ donor for an intestinal transplant. The sample was unstimulated CD4+ T cells sorted from spleen or lymph node cells, taken before transplant. This chain links TRBV10-1 with TRBJ2-3; unclear D gene. The CDR3 loop reads CASRPCTDTQYF. The CDR3 DNA follows: TGCGCCAGCAGACCGTGCACAGATACGCAGTATTTT.